The clone carrying this T cell receptor (beta chain) was seen a handful of times. Antigen specificity is unknown. Time point described: baseline, week 1 (first vaccination visit). Described treatment: pre-vaccination baseline after standard-of-care therapy. Tumors from donors were new WHO grade 3 or 4 IDH1-mutant astrocytomas with ATRX loss. The protocol was immunoSEQ multiplex PCR, while the TCRdb copy is restricted to in-frame clones and leaves out a portion. Here the sample spans about 68,000 clones, about four fifths being singletons. This entry comes from a study of a mutant IDH1 vaccine in newly diagnosed glioma. The overall study: Treatment recipients were about 60% male and about 40% female, and their mean age was roughly 40 years. Study findings and constraints: Top-clonotype changes in peripheral T cells seemed unrelated to pseudoprogression. A vaccine-induced immune response developed in 93.3% of the patients.

The CDR3 is made up of 13 amino acids. The germline V and J ends were trimmed by 2 bases and 4 bases, with 8 bases remaining between them. Germline V gene sequence: CDR1 MNHNS, CDR2 SASEGT. The sequences come from PBMCs, collected from a glioma patient treated with radiotherapy, temozolomide or both. The sequence derives from a man aged 50-60 years with glioma. The chain carries TRBV6-1 and TRBJ1-1; D ambiguous. The CDR3 here is CASSERSGTEAFF. For the CDR3, the DNA is TGTGCCAGCAGTGAAAGGTCCGGCACTGAAGCTTTCTTT.